This T cell receptor beta chain was profiled in a study of cytomegalovirus exposure and HLA in healthy donors. Whole-study findings and limits: Listed as cytomegalovirus-associated were 150 or so TCR beta chains. Cytomegalovirus status, reportedly, was diagnosed with high specificity and sensitivity by the classifier. Most sequenced TCRs were rare (though some public TCRs occurred in many donors).

The donors formed part of the roughly 110-subject validation cohort, distinct from the approximately 670-subject first cohort. Germline V lookup: CDR1 SGHTA, CDR2 FQGNSA. This CDR3 has 15 amino acids. Trimming left V 3 bases short and J 0 bases short, with 6 bases between. TCRdb keeps only in-frame clones here, not all; method: immunoSEQ multiplex PCR. The sample holds tens of thousands of clones, around 90% seen once. A word on this clone: Its target is unknown.

The specimen was PBMCs. The chain links TRBV7-2 to TRBJ2-6; D is undetermined. The sequence was obtained from a young man in good health and CMV-seronegative. The CDR3 sequence is CASSFRGSGANVLTF. The CDR3 DNA sequence: TGTGCCAGCAGCTTCCGAGGCTCTGGGGCCAACGTCCTGACTTTC.